One TCR beta chain is described in this entry. Its antigen is unknown. This sample is part of a study of human T cells and chemical hapten exposure. As for the study in general: Per-sample TCR yield variation was attributed mainly to small pooled library volume differences.

Overall study findings and caveats: Sensitizing with DPC caused no change in TCRs above 1 in 1000 frequency.

The time point here: healthy volunteer bleed at 2 weeks. Unfractionated whole blood yielded total RNA. Unique molecular identifiers were attached to individual cDNA molecules within the library. As processed by the authors: Samples held a median of approximately 96,000 TCRs, range roughly 20,000–750,000. Each CDR3 protein is one row after TCRdb ran MiXCR on the RACE reads. These V and J calls originate from TCRdb's pipeline instead of the authors' own analysis. The table includes 100,000 to 150,000 distinct CDR3 sequences, roughly 9% detected once. With V trimmed by 6 bases and J by 4 bases, 11 bases remained unmatched. The CDR3 spans 15 residues. Looked up from germline, CDR1 is SNHLY and CDR2 is FYNNEI.

This receptor was taken from a male donor in good health. Some clones in this sample may be carry-over from other donors' samples. The specimen sequenced was whole blood. This rearrangement joins TRBV2 to TRBJ1-1; 7 bases fit TRBD1. CDR3: CASSPSTGRATEAFF. The CDR3 region has the DNA TGTGCCAGCAGCCCTTCGACAGGGAGGGCCACTGAAGCTTTCTTT.